This T cell receptor (beta chain) was recovered during a study of blood T cell repertoires in COVID-19. The overall study: Acute-phase and convalescent COVID-19 samples originated in the United States, Italy and Spain.

This table comes from immunoSEQ multiplex PCR, and its TCRdb copy is limited to in-frame clones, with some not included. Seen here are fewer than 500,000 clones, 87% observed once, and the top ten hold 0.7%. Germline V gene data show CDR1 as LGHDT and CDR2 as YNNKEL (reference sequence). This CDR3 has 16 amino acids. V was clipped by 1 base and J by 4 bases, with 14 bases between them. The rearrangement uses TRBV3-1 (or the pseudogene TRBV3-2) and TRBJ1-3; D remains unclear. Sequencing input: PBMCs or T cells enriched from blood (not recorded which). The clonotype originates from a woman in her late teens or twenties who had recovered from COVID-19. The CDR3 DNA sequence: TGTGCCAGCAGCCAAGGCAAGAAGCTAACGGGAAACACCATATATTTT. Translating it yields CASSQGKKLTGNTIYF.